Described below is a single T cell receptor beta chain sequence and its context. The data belong to a study of blood T cell repertoires in COVID-19. Study background: Donors in the United States, Italy and Spain gave samples during acute or convalescent COVID-19.

Measured with immunoSEQ multiplex PCR; TCRdb has only the in-frame clones, and not every one. The sample holds about 160,000 clones, around 93% seen once. Trimming removed 4 bases from V and 1 base from J, with 13 bases in between. The CDR3 sequence is 15 residues long. From germline, CDR1 is SGHDT and CDR2 YYEEEE. Enrollment of patients from Seattle took place during active infection, with longitudinal follow-up. The sample was peripheral blood. The genes are TRBV5-6 and TRBJ2-3; no clear D. This clonotype was sampled from a young man with COVID-19, enrolled during active disease. The CDR3 loop reads CASSLLGVGTDTQYF. The DNA for the CDR3 is TGTGCCAGCAGCCTTCTTGGAGTCGGCACAGATACGCAGTATTTT.